This is a list of T cell receptor beta chains from one sample in a study of blood T cells in healthy people across ages. Using its own MiXCR run on the 5' RACE reads, TCRdb lists one record per CDR3 protein. The table includes roughly 830,000 distinct CDR3 sequences, around 62% detected once. The sequenced sample was blood. These receptor sequences come from a man younger than 40 in good health. Each CDR3 is given with its conserved first and last residue. The D gene is left open where the match is weak. Some rows mark clone size as missing; the rest say once, few, many or name a class of expanded clone.

CDR3nt: TGCAGTGCTAGAGATTTTAAAGGGGATTCACCCCTCCACTTT
CDR3aa: CSARDFKGDSPLHF
d_gene: NA
len: 14
abundance: once
v_gene: TRBV20-1
j_gene: TRBJ1-6

CDR3nt: TGCGCCAGCAGCTTGTCACAGGGGGAAGCTCTCACTGAAGCTTTCTTT
CDR3aa: CASSLSQGEALTEAFF
d_gene: TRBD1
len: 16
abundance: once
v_gene: TRBV5-1
j_gene: TRBJ1-1

CDR3nt: TGTGCCAGCAGCCAAGACTGGGGCGAGGTCTATGGCTACACCTTC
CDR3aa: CASSQDWGEVYGYTF
d_gene: NA
len: 15
abundance: NA
v_gene: TRBV14
j_gene: TRBJ1-2

CDR3nt: TGTGCCAGCAGCCATAGAGGACAGCACGACGCTGAAGCTTTCTTT
CDR3aa: CASSHRGQHDAEAFF
d_gene: NA
len: 15
abundance: NA
v_gene: TRBV4-2
j_gene: TRBJ1-1

CDR3nt: TGTGCCAGCAGTTCCCGGGGACAGGGGGTGAGCAATCAGCCCCAGCATTTT
CDR3aa: CASSSRGQGVSNQPQHF
d_gene: TRBD1
len: 17
abundance: few
v_gene: TRBV12-3/TRBV12-4
j_gene: TRBJ1-5

CDR3nt: TGTGCCAGCAGCCAACTACAGGGGGCAAGGGATGGCTACACCTTC
CDR3aa: CASSQLQGARDGYTF
d_gene: TRBD1
len: 15
abundance: NA
v_gene: TRBV16
j_gene: TRBJ1-2

CDR3nt: TGTGCCAGCAGCCAAGATGCGGGTGGTGAAAAACTGTTTTTT
CDR3aa: CASSQDAGGEKLFF
d_gene: NA
len: 14
abundance: NA
v_gene: TRBV3-1
j_gene: TRBJ1-4

CDR3nt: TGTGCCAGCGGACGGGACGCTGAGGGAGATACGCAGTATTTT
CDR3aa: CASGRDAEGDTQYF
d_gene: NA
len: 14
abundance: NA
v_gene: TRBV12-3/TRBV12-4
j_gene: TRBJ2-3

CDR3nt: TGCAGTGCTAGAATCGACTGGAATCAGCCCCAGCATTTT
CDR3aa: CSARIDWNQPQHF
d_gene: NA
len: 13
abundance: NA
v_gene: TRBV20-1
j_gene: TRBJ1-5

CDR3nt: TGTGCCAGCAGTGAAGGAGGGGGGCGGACGCAGTATTTT
CDR3aa: CASSEGGGRTQYF
d_gene: NA
len: 13
abundance: few
v_gene: TRBV6-1
j_gene: TRBJ2-3

CDR3nt: TGTGCCAGCAGCTTAGGTGGGCCAGAATCCTATGGCTACACCTTC
CDR3aa: CASSLGGPESYGYTF
d_gene: NA
len: 15
abundance: NA
v_gene: TRBV7-9
j_gene: TRBJ1-2

CDR3nt: TGTGCCAGCAGCCAAGAATGGGGACTCCTCGGGTACGAGCAGTACTTC
CDR3aa: CASSQEWGLLGYEQYF
d_gene: NA
len: 16
abundance: NA
v_gene: TRBV4-2
j_gene: TRBJ2-7

CDR3nt: TGTGCCAGCAGCGTCGCCTTGGCTGTCTCCTACGAGCAGTACTTC
CDR3aa: CASSVALAVSYEQYF
d_gene: NA
len: 15
abundance: NA
v_gene: TRBV5-4
j_gene: TRBJ2-7

CDR3nt: TGTGCCAGCAGCGACGGGAGGAGCTCCTACAATGAGCAGTTCTTC
CDR3aa: CASSDGRSSYNEQFF
d_gene: TRBD2
len: 15
abundance: NA
v_gene: TRBV6-5
j_gene: TRBJ2-1

CDR3nt: TGTGCCAGCAGTTTAATGGGGGACAGGCGTTACAATGAGCAGTTCTTC
CDR3aa: CASSLMGDRRYNEQFF
d_gene: TRBD1
len: 16
abundance: once
v_gene: TRBV12-3/TRBV12-4
j_gene: TRBJ2-1

CDR3nt: TGTGCCAGCAGCTCCCGTGCGTTCGCCACAGATACGCAGTATTTT
CDR3aa: CASSSRAFATDTQYF
d_gene: NA
len: 15
abundance: NA
v_gene: TRBV9
j_gene: TRBJ2-3

CDR3nt: TGTGCCAGCAGCCGGAAGGGAACCGGGGAGCTGTTTTTT
CDR3aa: CASSRKGTGELFF
d_gene: NA
len: 13
abundance: NA
v_gene: TRBV3-1
j_gene: TRBJ2-2

CDR3nt: TGTGCCAGCAGTTCGGGGGGGGCGTCACATTCGTATGGCTACACCTTC
CDR3aa: CASSSGGASHSYGYTF
d_gene: NA
len: 16
abundance: NA
v_gene: TRBV6-5
j_gene: TRBJ1-2

CDR3nt: TGTGCCAGCTCAGGCAGGGTGGGGGGCGAGCAGTACTTC
CDR3aa: CASSGRVGGEQYF
d_gene: NA
len: 13
abundance: NA
v_gene: TRBV27
j_gene: TRBJ2-7

CDR3nt: TGTGCCAGCTCACCGACCCTTAGGGATACGCAGTATTTT
CDR3aa: CASSPTLRDTQYF
d_gene: NA
len: 13
abundance: NA
v_gene: TRBV18
j_gene: TRBJ2-3

CDR3nt: TGCAGCGTTGAAGATGGCCCAGGGACCGAGCAGTACTTC
CDR3aa: CSVEDGPGTEQYF
d_gene: NA
len: 13
abundance: NA
v_gene: TRBV29-1
j_gene: TRBJ2-7

CDR3nt: TGTGCCAGCAGTTTGGGACAGGGTGGGTTCAATGAGCAGTTCTTC
CDR3aa: CASSLGQGGFNEQFF
d_gene: TRBD1
len: 15
abundance: NA
v_gene: TRBV28
j_gene: TRBJ2-1

CDR3nt: TGCAGTGCTATTACCCCTGGACAGGGCGCCTATGGCTACACCTTC
CDR3aa: CSAITPGQGAYGYTF
d_gene: TRBD1
len: 15
abundance: NA
v_gene: TRBV20-1
j_gene: TRBJ1-2

CDR3nt: TGTGCCAGCAGCTTAGTAGGCGGAGTTCCTGACGAGACCCAGTACTTC
CDR3aa: CASSLVGGVPDETQYF
d_gene: NA
len: 16
abundance: NA
v_gene: TRBV7-8
j_gene: TRBJ2-5

CDR3nt: TGTGCCAGCACGGGGCGGACGATTGATGGGGATCAAGAGACCCAGTACTTC
CDR3aa: CASTGRTIDGDQETQYF
d_gene: NA
len: 17
abundance: NA
v_gene: TRBV6-1
j_gene: TRBJ2-5

CDR3nt: TGTGCCTGGACCAGACTTAGCGCCGAAGCTTTCTTT
CDR3aa: CAWTRLSAEAFF
d_gene: NA
len: 12
abundance: NA
v_gene: TRBV30
j_gene: TRBJ1-1

CDR3nt: TGTGCCAGCTCACCAGGGGACAGGACCCATGGCTACACCTTC
CDR3aa: CASSPGDRTHGYTF
d_gene: TRBD1
len: 14
abundance: NA
v_gene: TRBV18
j_gene: TRBJ1-2

CDR3nt: TGTGCCAGCAGCATCCGGGACAGGGGGCTGGGTGAGCAGTTCTTC
CDR3aa: CASSIRDRGLGEQFF
d_gene: TRBD1
len: 15
abundance: NA
v_gene: TRBV7-3
j_gene: TRBJ2-1

CDR3nt: TGTGCCAGCACTAGCGGGGAAGCCTACGAGCAGTACTTC
CDR3aa: CASTSGEAYEQYF
d_gene: TRBD2
len: 13
abundance: NA
v_gene: TRBV28
j_gene: TRBJ2-7

CDR3nt: TGCAGTGCTGGACAAGAGACCCAGTACTTC
CDR3aa: CSAGQETQYF
d_gene: NA
len: 10
abundance: NA
v_gene: TRBV20-1
j_gene: TRBJ2-5

CDR3nt: TGTGCCAGTACCACGCCGTTCCGGGGCTCTGGGGCCAACGTCCTGACTTTC
CDR3aa: CASTTPFRGSGANVLTF
d_gene: NA
len: 17
abundance: NA
v_gene: TRBV19
j_gene: TRBJ2-6

CDR3nt: TGTGCCAGCAGAACAGGGACAGGGTATACAGATACGCAGTATTTT
CDR3aa: CASRTGTGYTDTQYF
d_gene: TRBD1
len: 15
abundance: NA
v_gene: TRBV12-3/TRBV12-4
j_gene: TRBJ2-3

CDR3nt: TGTGCCAGCAGTGAAGCTCCTCTAGGACAGGGAGCCTACGAGCAGTACTTC
CDR3aa: CASSEAPLGQGAYEQYF
d_gene: TRBD1
len: 17
abundance: NA
v_gene: TRBV6-1
j_gene: TRBJ2-7

CDR3nt: TGCAGTGCTAGAGAAGCATGGCGGACCAACACTGAAGCTTTCTTT
CDR3aa: CSAREAWRTNTEAFF
d_gene: NA
len: 15
abundance: NA
v_gene: TRBV20-1
j_gene: TRBJ1-1

CDR3nt: TGTGCCAGCAGCTCGGCCGGGACACCGGGGGATGGCTACACCTTC
CDR3aa: CASSSAGTPGDGYTF
d_gene: NA
len: 15
abundance: NA
v_gene: TRBV7-9
j_gene: TRBJ1-2

CDR3nt: TGTGCCAGCAGTTTAACTCCGGGGACAGCCGACACCGGGGAGCTGTTTTTT
CDR3aa: CASSLTPGTADTGELFF
d_gene: TRBD1
len: 17
abundance: NA
v_gene: TRBV27
j_gene: TRBJ2-2

CDR3nt: TGTGCCAGCAGGGGCATAAACAATGAGCAGTTCTTC
CDR3aa: CASRGINNEQFF
d_gene: NA
len: 12
abundance: few
v_gene: TRBV28
j_gene: TRBJ2-1

CDR3nt: TGTGCCAGCAGCGTAGAAGTACAGTCCTACGAGCAGTACTTC
CDR3aa: CASSVEVQSYEQYF
d_gene: NA
len: 14
abundance: NA
v_gene: TRBV9
j_gene: TRBJ2-7

CDR3nt: TGCAGTGCCAGGACGGTTGAAAACCAAGAGACCCAGTACTTC
CDR3aa: CSARTVENQETQYF
d_gene: NA
len: 14
abundance: few
v_gene: TRBV20-1
j_gene: TRBJ2-5

CDR3nt: TGCAGCGGACGAAGGCAGCCTAATGAAAAACTGTTTTTT
CDR3aa: CSGRRQPNEKLFF
d_gene: NA
len: 13
abundance: NA
v_gene: TRBV29-1
j_gene: TRBJ1-4

CDR3nt: TGTGCCAGCAGCTTAGTAGCGGGGGCCGAGGAACAGTTCTTC
CDR3aa: CASSLVAGAEEQFF
d_gene: TRBD2
len: 14
abundance: NA
v_gene: TRBV7-2
j_gene: TRBJ2-1

CDR3nt: TGCAGTGCTAGAGATGATGAGAGCTACACCTTC
CDR3aa: CSARDDESYTF
d_gene: NA
len: 11
abundance: many
v_gene: TRBV20-1
j_gene: TRBJ1-2

CDR3nt: TGTGCCAGCGCGAGGGATAGGGGCGGCTATGTCGCAGATACGCAGTATTTT
CDR3aa: CASARDRGGYVADTQYF
d_gene: NA
len: 17
abundance: NA
v_gene: TRBV7-9
j_gene: TRBJ2-3

CDR3nt: TGCAGTGCCCACTCGCCTAGCGGGGGCTACGAGCAGTACTTC
CDR3aa: CSAHSPSGGYEQYF
d_gene: TRBD2
len: 14
abundance: NA
v_gene: TRBV20-1
j_gene: TRBJ2-7

CDR3nt: TGTGCCAGCAGTTATTCCGACCATGACCGGGGCACAGATACGCAGTATTTT
CDR3aa: CASSYSDHDRGTDTQYF
d_gene: NA
len: 17
abundance: few
v_gene: TRBV6-2/TRBV6-3
j_gene: TRBJ2-3

CDR3nt: TGCGCCAGCAGCCCCGGGTTTATCCTCACAGATACGCAGTATTTT
CDR3aa: CASSPGFILTDTQYF
d_gene: NA
len: 15
abundance: NA
v_gene: TRBV4-3
j_gene: TRBJ2-3

CDR3nt: TGCAGTGCTAGAGATTTAAGACAGGAGGGGTTCGAGCAGTACTTC
CDR3aa: CSARDLRQEGFEQYF
d_gene: NA
len: 15
abundance: NA
v_gene: TRBV20-1
j_gene: TRBJ2-7

CDR3nt: TGCGCCAGTAGCGAGAGTTGGGGGGACATTCAGTACTTC
CDR3aa: CASSESWGDIQYF
d_gene: NA
len: 13
abundance: NA
v_gene: TRBV4-3
j_gene: TRBJ2-4

CDR3nt: TGTGCCGCGGGCGGGACTAGCGGGGGTCCTCGAGAGACCCAGTACTTC
CDR3aa: CAAGGTSGGPRETQYF
d_gene: TRBD2
len: 16
abundance: few
v_gene: TRBV10-3
j_gene: TRBJ2-5

CDR3nt: TGTGCCAGCAGCTTCCGGGACAGGTACAATGAGCAGTTCTTC
CDR3aa: CASSFRDRYNEQFF
d_gene: TRBD1
len: 14
abundance: NA
v_gene: TRBV13
j_gene: TRBJ2-1

CDR3nt: TGTGCCAGCAGTCGGGACAGCGTGAACTCACCCCTCCACTTT
CDR3aa: CASSRDSVNSPLHF
d_gene: TRBD1
len: 14
abundance: NA
v_gene: TRBV6-1
j_gene: TRBJ1-6

CDR3nt: TGTGCCAGCAGCGTAAATGCTATGGATGAGCAGTTCTTC
CDR3aa: CASSVNAMDEQFF
d_gene: NA
len: 13
abundance: many
v_gene: TRBV9
j_gene: TRBJ2-1

CDR3nt: TGTGCCAGCAATTCCTACAAGGATAATTCACCCCTCCACTTT
CDR3aa: CASNSYKDNSPLHF
d_gene: NA
len: 14
abundance: NA
v_gene: TRBV13
j_gene: TRBJ1-6

CDR3nt: TGTGCCAGCAGTTGGTCGGGACGCTCCTACGAGCAGTACTTC
CDR3aa: CASSWSGRSYEQYF
d_gene: NA
len: 14
abundance: NA
v_gene: TRBV27
j_gene: TRBJ2-7

CDR3nt: TGTGCCAGCAGCCAAACAGGCTACTTAGACACAGATACGCAGTATTTT
CDR3aa: CASSQTGYLDTDTQYF
d_gene: NA
len: 16
abundance: NA
v_gene: TRBV7-6
j_gene: TRBJ2-3

CDR3nt: TGTGCCAGCAGCTCCCCCACCGGGGACCCCTACGAGCAGTACTTC
CDR3aa: CASSSPTGDPYEQYF
d_gene: NA
len: 15
abundance: NA
v_gene: TRBV7-9
j_gene: TRBJ2-7